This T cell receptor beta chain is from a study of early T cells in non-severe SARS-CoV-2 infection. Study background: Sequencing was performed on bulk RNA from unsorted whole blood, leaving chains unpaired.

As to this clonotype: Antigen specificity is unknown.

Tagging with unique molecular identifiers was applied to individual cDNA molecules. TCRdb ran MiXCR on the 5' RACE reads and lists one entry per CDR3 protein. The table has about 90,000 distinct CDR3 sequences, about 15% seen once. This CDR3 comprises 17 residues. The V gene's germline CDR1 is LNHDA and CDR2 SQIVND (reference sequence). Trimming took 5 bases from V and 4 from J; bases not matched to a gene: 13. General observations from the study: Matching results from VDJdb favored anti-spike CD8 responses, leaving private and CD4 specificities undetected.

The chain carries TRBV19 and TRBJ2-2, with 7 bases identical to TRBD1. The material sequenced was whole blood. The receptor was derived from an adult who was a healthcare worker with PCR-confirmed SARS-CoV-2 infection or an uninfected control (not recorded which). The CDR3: CASSRRGQESGTGELFF. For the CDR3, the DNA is TGTGCCAGTAGTCGAAGAGGACAGGAAAGCGGCACCGGGGAGCTGTTTTTT. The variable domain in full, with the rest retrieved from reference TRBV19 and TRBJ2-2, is DGGITQSPKYLFRKEGQNVTLSCEQNLNHDAMYWYRQDPGQGLRLIYYSQIVNDFQKGDIAEGYSVSREKKESFPLTVTSAQKNPTAFYLCASSRRGQESGTGELFFGEGSRLTVL.